This record covers a single T cell receptor (beta chain). The antigen is unknown. Other DNA sequences within the sample encode an identical CDR3. Data came from immunoSEQ multiplex PCR; TCRdb stores just in-frame clones and leaves some out. Of more than 55,000 clones listed, roughly 87% are singletons. This sample was included in a study of cytomegalovirus exposure and HLA in healthy donors. On the study more broadly: The same platform was used for the 90 to 150 validation repertoires as for the roughly 670 first-cohort repertoires, as reported in a later analysis. The study, taken as a whole, reports: There were a few CMV-associated chains whose specificity for CMV antigens was confirmed in vitro.

The CDR3 covers 13 residues. V lost 6 bases and J lost 3; bases outside the gene matches: 3. The germline CDR1 and CDR2 sequences are KGHSH and LQKENI. The specimen sequenced was PBMCs. This receptor was obtained from a woman aged 18-29 years in good health and CMV-seronegative. V and J are TRBV18 and TRBJ1-2; 8 nucleotides align to TRBD1. CDR3 DNA sequence: TGTGCCAGCTCCTTGGACAGGGACTATGGCTACACCTTC. The encoded protein is CASSLDRDYGYTF.